The following is a TCR beta chain sequence with its context. Its antigen is currently unknown. This entry belongs to a study of cytomegalovirus exposure and HLA in healthy donors. Study results and limitations: Being indistinguishable, some V segments were excluded, TRBV6-2 and TRBV6-3 among them. According to a later analysis, donors in an Asian-associated ancestry cluster reportedly had fewer N-insertions than the roughly 720-donor mean.

The PCR had 60 Vbeta and 13 Jbeta primers. The protocol was immunoSEQ multiplex PCR, while the TCRdb copy is restricted to in-frame clones and leaves out a portion. Its table records 170,000 or so clones. The CDR3 has 15 amino acids. Trimming left V 2 bases short and J 3 bases short, with 13 bases between. Germline V gene sequence: CDR1 MNHEY, CDR2 SMNVEV (reference sequence). The chain is built from TRBV27 and TRBJ1-1; D is undetermined. This clonotype was sampled from a man in his thirties or forties in good health and CMV-seronegative. The sequenced sample was PBMCs. The CDR3 DNA follows: TGTGCCAGCAGTTTACGGTTAGGCGGGGACACTGAAGCTTTCTTT. Amino acids: CASSLRLGGDTEAFF.